The 32 T cell receptor beta chains listed next were all sequenced from one sample in a study of PD-1 blockade in classical Hodgkin lymphoma. Exposure to brentuximab vedotin varied, and each patient had relapsed following autologous stem cell transplantation. Magnetic negative selection was used to purify CD4+ T cells from PBMCs that had been thawed. Repertoires were generated with immunoSEQ multiplex PCR, while TCRdb's copy carries only in-frame clones and drops some. The table has about 7,600 clones, 60% to 80% seen once; the top ten hold approximately 7.2%. The sequencing here drew on CD4+ T cells from blood, taken at baseline. All receptors come from a human donor with classical Hodgkin lymphoma.

In DNA, the CDR3 is TGTGCCACCAGCAGAGATAGGGGACAGAACACTGAAGCTTTCTTT. Its translation is CATSRDRGQNTEAFF. V is TRBV15 and J is TRBJ1-1; tentatively, D is TRBD1 (6 bases). Germline V gene data show CDR1 as LNHNV and CDR2 as YYDKDF (reference sequence). V gave up 0 bases and J gave up 1 base, with 9 bases separating them. The CDR3 is 15 amino acids. The whole variable domain, remainder taken from reference TRBV15 and TRBJ1-1, is DAMVIQNPRYQVTQFGKPVTLSCSQTLNHNVMYWYQQKSSQAPKLLFHYYDKDFNNEADTPDNFQSRRPNTSFCFLDIRSPGLGDTAMYLCATSRDRGQNTEAFFGQGTRLTVV.

This clone was seen only once. This sample includes further DNA sequences coding for the same CDR3. The chain combines TRBV4-1 with TRBJ1-3; D is unclear. This CDR3 region has 16 residues. V dropped 3 bases and J dropped 0 bases, with 12 bases sitting between them. Germline assignment: CDR1 MGHRA and CDR2 YSYEKL. The CDR3 nucleotides are TGCGCCAGCAGCCAGGAGGGCAGCAGCTCTGGAAACACCATATATTTT. Translation gives CASSQEGSSSGNTIYF.

This chain connects TRBV14 to TRBJ1-2; no reliable D call. CDR1 is SGHDN and CDR2 is FVKESK in the germline V gene. The CDR3 spans 17 residues. Trimming left V 1 base short and J 3 bases short, with 18 bases between. The CDR3 region has the DNA TGTGCCAGCAGCCAAGTAGACCTAAGGAGTTCATACTATGGCTACACCTTC. It specifies CASSQVDLRSSYYGYTF.

V usage is TRBV19 and J usage is TRBJ2-5, with 10 positions matching TRBD1. The germline CDR1 and CDR2 sequences are LNHDA and SQIVND (reference sequence). The J segment lost 5 bases and the V segment lost 3 bases, leaving 3 bases of the junction unmatched. CDR3 length: 14 amino acids. CDR3 amino acids: CASSIGQGEETQYF. CDR3 bases: TGTGCCAGTAGTATCGGACAGGGGGAGGAGACCCAGTACTTC.

This sequence joins TRBV28 and TRBJ1-1, with 8 bases fitting TRBD1. J was trimmed by 6 bases and V by 5 bases; bases with no gene match: 5. CDR3 length equals 13 residues. Germline assignment: CDR1 MDHEN and CDR2 SYDVKM. CDR3 coding DNA: TGTGCCAGCAGTCGGACAGGGACCCCTGAAGCTTTCTTT. Its protein product is CASSRTGTPEAFF.

The CDR3 region is CASKRDRVNTGELFF. The CDR3 DNA is TGTGCCAGTAAGAGAGACAGGGTTAACACCGGGGAGCTGTTTTTT. The chain carries TRBV19 and TRBJ2-2, with 7 bases that match TRBD1. Germline CDR1 LNHDA, CDR2 SQIVND (reference sequence). V trimming: 7 bases; J trimming: 2 bases; junction bases outside the gene matches: 7. The CDR3 length is 15 residues.

This sequence joins TRBV4-3 and TRBJ2-1; TRBD2 might be the D (7 bases). This CDR3 is built from 15 residues. Germline CDR1 and CDR2: LGHNA and YSLEER. Trimming pared 1 base from V and 2 bases from J, leaving 9 bases between. The CDR3 protein is CASSQGGGAYNEQFF. CDR3 bases: TGCGCCAGCAGCCAAGGAGGGGGGGCCTACAATGAGCAGTTCTTC.

The gene calls are TRBV19 and TRBJ2-5; D remains unclear. Deletions cut 4 bases from V and 1 base from J, with 10 bases between. CDR3 size: 14 residues. From germline, CDR1 is LNHDA and CDR2 SQIVND (reference sequence). CDR3 protein: CASSKVRFQETQYF. The CDR3 nucleotides are TGTGCCAGTAGTAAGGTCAGGTTCCAAGAGACCCAGTACTTC.

The rearrangement uses TRBV7-7 and TRBJ2-1; weak D call: TRBD1 (5 bases). V lost 2 bases to trimming and J lost 8 bases, with 10 bases between them. Germline V gene lookup returns CDR1 SSHAT and CDR2 FNYEAQ (reference sequence). CDR3 length: 13 residues. CDR3 in DNA: TGTGCCAGCAGCTTATCAGGGTCGGATGAGCAGTTCTTC. It encodes CASSLSGSDEQFF.

This chain connects TRBV4-3 to TRBJ2-5; 8 bases map to TRBD1. The DNA matches TRBJ2-7 better at its end, which makes the J call doubtful. Per germline, CDR1 LGHNA and CDR2 YSLEER. This CDR3 spans 15 amino acids. CDR3 sequence reads: CASSQDPGQVYEQYF. As DNA, the CDR3 is TGCGCCAGCAGCCAAGACCCGGGACAGGTCTACGAGCAGTACTTC.

This chain connects TRBV5-8 to TRBJ1-5; D ambiguous. Germline CDR1 is SGHTS and CDR2 is YDEGEE. Trimming stripped 4 bases from V and 3 bases from J, with 14 bases between. CDR3 length equals 15 residues. CDR3 amino acids: CASSLRSGYNQPQHF. Here the CDR3 DNA reads TGTGCCAGCAGCCTCCGGTCGGGATACAATCAGCCCCAGCATTTT. The variable domain in full, with the rest retrieved from reference TRBV5-8 and TRBJ1-5, is EAGVTQSPTHLIKTRGQQATLRCSPISGHTSVYWYQQALGLGLQFLLWYDEGEERNRGNFPPRFSGRQFPNYSSELNVNALELEDSALYLCASSLRSGYNQPQHFGDGTRLSIL.

The rearrangement links TRBV20-1 to TRBJ2-7; tentative D call: TRBD2 (6 bases). Deletions cut 0 bases from V and 9 bases from J, with 9 bases between. In germline, CDR1 is DFQATT, CDR2 SNEGSKA (reference sequence). The CDR3 is 11 residues long. The chain's CDR3 is CSARDLGGQYF. DNA of the CDR3: TGCAGTGCTAGAGATCTCGGGGGGCAGTACTTC.

The chain recombines TRBV28 with TRBJ2-7, with D perhaps TRBD1 (5 bases). Trimming stripped 6 bases from V and 0 bases from J, with 15 bases between. The CDR3 is made up of 15 amino acids. In germline, CDR1 is MDHEN, CDR2 SYDVKM. The CDR3 region has the DNA TGTGCCAGCAGGTTCCAGGGATCCCTCTCCTACGAGCAGTACTTC. This gives the protein CASRFQGSLSYEQYF.

The chain recombines TRBV7-9 with TRBJ1-2; possibly TRBD1 for D (5 bases). CDR3 size: 13 residues. Trimming left V 6 bases short and J 8 bases short, with 16 bases between. Germline values: CDR1 SEHNR, CDR2 FQNEAQ (reference sequence). CDR3 coding DNA: TGTGCCAGCAGACCCGACAGCTCATGGGGCTACACCTTC. Translated: CASRPDSSWGYTF. The full variable domain, in which reference TRBV7-9 and TRBJ1-2 provide the parts outside the CDR3, is DTGVSQNPRHKITKRGQNVTFRCDPISEHNRLYWYRQTLGQGPEFLTYFQNEAQLEKSRLLSDRFSAERPKGSFSTLEIQRTEQGDSAMYLCASRPDSSWGYTFGSGTRLTVV.

The chain employs TRBV5-8 and TRBJ2-2; the D is unclear. Germline V gene lookup returns CDR1 SGHTS and CDR2 YDEGEE. CDR3 size: 14 residues. The ends were cut back, 6 bases at V and 0 bases at J, with 9 bases in the middle. This CDR3 is CASMLLSNTGELFF. The CDR3 coding sequence is TGTGCCAGCATGTTACTCTCGAACACCGGGGAGCTGTTTTTT.

V gene TRBV29-1 combines with J gene TRBJ1-5; 9 bases match TRBD1. Germline V gene sequence: CDR1 SQVTM, CDR2 ANQGSEA. This CDR3 has 12 residues. CDR3 loop: CSVLTGGQPQHF. The CDR3 DNA sequence: TGCAGTGTACTGACAGGGGGTCAGCCCCAGCATTTT.

The gene calls are TRBV6-5 and TRBJ1-1; D is unclear. V gave up 2 bases and J gave up 5 bases, with 15 bases separating them. This CDR3 spans 15 amino acids. Germline lookup yields CDR1 MNHEY and CDR2 SVGAGI. The chain's CDR3 is CASSYGAGVRTEAFF. CDR3 coding DNA: TGTGCCAGCAGTTACGGTGCAGGTGTTCGAACTGAAGCTTTCTTT.

The chain has TRBV7-9 and TRBJ2-1; TRBD2 matches 13 bases. J lost 4 bases, V lost 8 bases, and 5 bases had no gene match. This CDR3 has 15 residues. Per the germline V gene, CDR1 is SEHNR and CDR2 is FQNEAQ (reference sequence). The CDR3 nucleotides read TGTGCCAGCCGACTAGCGGGGGGACTATACAATGAGCAGTTCTTC. The encoded protein is CASRLAGGLYNEQFF.

The chain combines TRBV6-4 with TRBJ2-5; TRBD2 matches 12 bases. J was trimmed by 4 bases and V by 2 bases; bases with no gene match: 11. CDR1 and CDR2 from the germline V gene are MRHNA and SNTAGT. The CDR3 extends over 18 amino acids. CDR3 protein: CASSDTGLAGGRGETQYF. The CDR3, as DNA: TGTGCCAGCAGTGACACGGGACTAGCGGGTGGTAGGGGAGAGACCCAGTACTTC.

The CDR3 nucleotides read TGTGCCAGCAGCCCCCTACAGGGTTTGGGCACTGAAGCTTTCTTT. This codes for CASSPLQGLGTEAFF. The V gene is TRBV5-4, the J gene TRBJ1-1; D possibly corresponds to TRBD1 (6 bases). Trimming left V 4 bases short and J 4 bases short, with 17 bases between. The CDR3 length is 15 residues. Germline V CDR1 and CDR2: SGHNT, YYREEE (reference sequence).

The rearrangement uses TRBV6-5 and TRBJ2-2, with D uncertain. V shed 2 bases and J shed 4 bases, with 8 bases lying between them. The CDR3 is 14 residues long. CDR1 is MNHEY and CDR2 is SVGAGI in the germline V gene. CDR3 sequence (DNA): TGTGCCAGCAGTTACCTCGGCCTCACCGGGGAGCTGTTTTTT. Residues: CASSYLGLTGELFF.

The chain uses TRBV2 and TRBJ2-3, with a weak D call TRBD2 (6 bases). Germline CDR1 is SNHLY and CDR2 is FYNNEI. The CDR3 extends over 14 amino acids. V was shortened by 8 bases and J by 0 bases, with 12 bases between the two germline ends. CDR3: CASGRFSSTDTQYF. CDR3 sequence (DNA): TGTGCCAGCGGGAGGTTCTCTAGCACAGATACGCAGTATTTT.

The table lists this clone with a few counts. The rearrangement joins TRBV28 to TRBJ2-1, with D possibly matching TRBD2 (6 bases). The germline gives CDR1 MDHEN, CDR2 SYDVKM. With 7 bases removed from V and 3 bases from J, the gap between germline ends came to 13 bases. The CDR3 spans 14 residues. CDR3: CASISGGNYNEQFF. The CDR3 DNA sequence: TGTGCCAGCATTTCCGGCGGGAACTACAATGAGCAGTTCTTC.

Regarding this clone: One junction end does not reproduce the germline sequence, and a read error may be involved. The V call is TRBV7-2, the J call TRBJ2-2; 7 bases are shared with TRBD2. The germline gives CDR1 SGHTA, CDR2 FQGNSA. The CDR3 sequence is 15 residues long. The CDR3 DNA reads as TGTGCCAGCAGTTTAGCGGGCCCGAACACCGGGGAGCTGTTTTTT. Its translation is CASSLAGPNTGELFF. The full variable domain, completed using reference TRBV7-2 and TRBJ2-2, is GAGVSQSPSNKVTEKGKDVELRCDPISGHTALYWYRQSLGQGLEFLIYFQGNSAPDKSGLPSDRFSAERTGGSVSTLTIQRTQQEDSAVYLCASSLAGPNTGELFFGEGSRLTVL.

This chain connects TRBV7-2 to TRBJ2-1; D uncertain. This CDR3 has 15 residues. The V end lost 7 bases, the J end lost 3 bases, and 16 bases lay between the germline ends. CDR1 and CDR2 from the germline V gene are SGHTA and FQGNSA. Written as DNA, the CDR3 is TGTGCCAGCACCCAAGCCTTCGGGTTCTACAATGAGCAGTTCTTC. Translation gives CASTQAFGFYNEQFF.

The chain uses TRBV5-4 and TRBJ1-1; 7 nucleotides agree with TRBD1. The CDR3 sequence is 15 residues long. The V and J ends lost 4 bases and 5 bases, in that order; junction bases with no gene match: 11. Germline V CDR1 and CDR2: SGHNT, YYREEE (reference sequence). The CDR3 coding sequence is TGTGCCAGCAGCCCCATGACAGGGATTACGACTGAAGCTTTCTTT. Translation gives CASSPMTGITTEAFF.

V gene TRBV11-1 combines with J gene TRBJ2-2, with 7 bases that match TRBD1. The CDR3 has 15 residues. V trimming: 5 bases; J trimming: 3 bases; junction bases outside the gene matches: 6. The V gene's germline CDR1 is SGHAT and CDR2 FQDESV (reference sequence). CDR3 nucleotides: TGTGCCAGCAGCCAGACAGGGTTGGACACCGGGGAGCTGTTTTTT. Amino acids: CASSQTGLDTGELFF.

This clone has just one count. J is TRBJ1-2 and V is TRBV28; D is possibly TRBD1 (5 bases). Germline V gives CDR1 MDHEN, CDR2 SYDVKM. The V gene lost 7 bases and the J gene lost 5 bases, with 14 bases spanning the gap. This CDR3 region has 13 residues. CDR3: CASIGGTRYGYTF. For the CDR3, the DNA is TGTGCCAGCATCGGGGGAACCCGATATGGCTACACCTTC.

This clone was seen just once. J is TRBJ2-1 and V is TRBV5-1, with 7 bases fitting TRBD2. J gave up 0 bases and V 4 bases, and 4 bases lay outside the gene matches. This CDR3 contains 15 residues. The germline V gene encodes CDR1 SGHRS and CDR2 YFSETQ. This CDR3 is CASSGSGNSYNEQFF. DNA for the CDR3: TGCGCCAGCAGCGGAAGCGGGAACTCCTACAATGAGCAGTTCTTC.

J is TRBJ2-7 and V is TRBV18; D might be TRBD1 (6 bases). V was cut by 3 bases and J by 7 bases, with 13 bases left in between. Germline V gene sequence: CDR1 KGHSH, CDR2 LQKENI. The CDR3 has 13 amino acids. CDR3 amino acids: CASSPQQGFEQYF. CDR3 sequence (DNA): TGTGCCAGCTCACCTCAACAGGGATTTGAGCAGTACTTC. Full variable domain (outside the CDR3, taken from reference TRBV18 and TRBJ2-7): NAGVMQNPRHLVRRRGQEARLRCSPMKGHSHVYWYRQLPEEGLKFMVYLQKENIIDESGMPKERFSAEFPKEGPSILRIQQVVRGDSAAYFCASSPQQGFEQYFGPGTRLTVT.

V and J are TRBV19 and TRBJ1-5; TRBD1 agrees at 9 bases. J lost 4 bases, V lost 5 bases, and 9 bases had no gene match. The CDR3 covers 16 residues. The germline V gene encodes CDR1 LNHDA and CDR2 SQIVND (reference sequence). This chain's CDR3 is CASSPAPGQGNQPQHF. The DNA of the CDR3 is TGTGCCAGTAGTCCAGCGCCGGGACAGGGAAATCAGCCCCAGCATTTT.

This clone was counted only a few times. The chain is built from TRBV9 and TRBJ2-7; D is unclear. V lost 3 bases to trimming and J lost 0 bases, with 13 bases between them. The CDR3 consists of 15 residues. In germline, CDR1 is SGDLS, CDR2 YYNGEE. The CDR3 sequence is CASSAGPMSSYEQYF. CDR3 sequence (DNA): TGTGCCAGCAGCGCCGGTCCTATGAGCTCCTACGAGCAGTACTTC.